This T cell receptor (beta chain) comes out of a study of response to subunit inactivated influenza vaccine. Overall study findings and caveats: Each seasonal influenza vaccination recruits few new T cells, the authors suggested.

TCRdb re-called the RT-PCR reads with MiXCR, one entry per CDR3 protein. The sample holds about 520,000 distinct CDR3 sequences, 25% seen once. The CDR3 covers 17 residues. Per germline, CDR1 MNHNS and CDR2 SASEGT. Deletions cut 6 bases from V and 6 bases from J, with 23 bases between. To note about this clonotype: Its antigen is still unknown.

The specimen comprised CD4+ T cells sorted from PBMCs, sampled roughly 5 days after vaccination. The chain employs TRBV6-1 and TRBJ2-2; TRBD1 might be the D (6 bases). This TCR was sampled from a man aged 50-60 years who received an inactivated influenza vaccine. The CDR3 coding sequence is TGTGCCAGCAGCTGGCTAACAGGGTTTATTCGGGCCGGGGAGCTGTTTTTT. Its protein is CASSWLTGFIRAGELFF.